A selection of T cell receptor beta chains follows, all from one sample in a study of T cells in narcolepsy. Data came from immunoSEQ multiplex PCR; TCRdb stores just in-frame clones and leaves some out. Of fewer than 25,000 clones listed, 81% are singletons. Sequencing used memory (CD45RA-) CD4+ T cells from blood. The receptor set was obtained from a human donor in good health. CDR3s include the opening cysteine and the closing phenylalanine or tryptophan. Each record gives: V gene, J gene, D gene, clone size, CDR3 DNA, CDR3 protein. A D gene is named only where the DNA matches it firmly. A clone size is listed for some rows: how often the clone was seen (once, few, many), or a class if it is expanded.

v_gene: TRBV7-9
j_gene: TRBJ1-5
d_gene: -
abundance: -
CDR3nt: TGTGCCAGCAGCTCTGGACTGCAGTCCCATCAGCCCCAGCATTTT
CDR3aa: CASSSGLQSHQPQHF

v_gene: TRBV5-6
j_gene: TRBJ1-1
d_gene: -
abundance: -
CDR3nt: TGTGCCAGCAGCTTACTACAGGGATCTAACACTGAAGCTTTCTTT
CDR3aa: CASSLLQGSNTEAFF

v_gene: TRBV5-1
j_gene: TRBJ2-3
d_gene: -
abundance: -
CDR3nt: TGCGCCAGCAGCTGCAACTCGGATACGCAGTATTTT
CDR3aa: CASSCNSDTQYF

v_gene: TRBV6-1
j_gene: TRBJ1-2
d_gene: -
abundance: once
CDR3nt: TGTGCCAGCAGTGATCGGATTTGGGATGGCTACACCTTC
CDR3aa: CASSDRIWDGYTF

v_gene: TRBV7-2
j_gene: TRBJ1-2
d_gene: -
abundance: -
CDR3nt: TGTGCCAGCAGCTTATCGATTCCGGGCCACTATGGCTACACCTTC
CDR3aa: CASSLSIPGHYGYTF

v_gene: TRBV28
j_gene: TRBJ1-6
d_gene: TRBD1
abundance: -
CDR3nt: TGTGCCAGCAGAAACAGGGGGTCGTCCTATAATTCACCCCTCCACTTT
CDR3aa: CASRNRGSSYNSPLHF

v_gene: TRBV10-3
j_gene: TRBJ2-5
d_gene: -
abundance: -
CDR3nt: TGTGCCATCAGTTCACATACCCAAGAGACCCAGTACTTC
CDR3aa: CAISSHTQETQYF

v_gene: TRBV5-6
j_gene: TRBJ2-3
d_gene: TRBD1
abundance: -
CDR3nt: TGTGCCAGCAGCCTGGACAGGGGGCTATGGGTATCGACAGATACGCAGTATTTT
CDR3aa: CASSLDRGLWVSTDTQYF

v_gene: TRBV21-1
j_gene: TRBJ1-4
d_gene: -
abundance: -
CDR3nt: TGTGCCAGCAGCAGACTCCAGGGGATGCCTAATGAAAAACTGTTTTTT
CDR3aa: CASSRLQGMPNEKLFF

v_gene: TRBV5-3
j_gene: TRBJ2-3
d_gene: -
abundance: -
CDR3nt: TGTGCCAGAAGCTCGCCTCGGCGGGGAGTCGATACGCAGTATTTT
CDR3aa: CARSSPRRGVDTQYF

v_gene: TRBV4-1
j_gene: TRBJ2-3
d_gene: -
abundance: -
CDR3nt: TGCGCCAGCAGCTCCAACTCCCTGGCCGGGGCAGATACGCAGTATTTT
CDR3aa: CASSSNSLAGADTQYF

v_gene: TRBV28
j_gene: TRBJ1-2
d_gene: TRBD1
abundance: once
CDR3nt: TGTGCCAGCTTGGGACAGGGCTATGGCTACACCTTC
CDR3aa: CASLGQGYGYTF

v_gene: TRBV6-6
j_gene: TRBJ2-3
d_gene: TRBD2
abundance: once
CDR3nt: TGTGCCAGTGTGACTAGCGGGGGATGGAATACGCAGTATTTT
CDR3aa: CASVTSGGWNTQYF

v_gene: TRBV9
j_gene: TRBJ2-3
d_gene: TRBD2
abundance: once
CDR3nt: TGTGCCAGCAGCGCGAGCCTAGCGGGGGGGGTTACAGATACGCAGTATTTT
CDR3aa: CASSASLAGGVTDTQYF

v_gene: TRBV7-2
j_gene: TRBJ1-1
d_gene: -
abundance: -
CDR3nt: TGTGCCAGCAGCTTAGCAGGGGCCTCTGAAGCTTTCTTT
CDR3aa: CASSLAGASEAFF

v_gene: TRBV4-1
j_gene: TRBJ2-1
d_gene: -
abundance: -
CDR3nt: TGCGCCAGCAGCCAAGATCGGACGCAGTTCTTC
CDR3aa: CASSQDRTQFF

v_gene: TRBV11-3
j_gene: TRBJ2-5
d_gene: -
abundance: -
CDR3nt: TGTGCCAGCAGCCGACGGGAGACCCAGTACTTC
CDR3aa: CASSRRETQYF

v_gene: TRBV5-1
j_gene: TRBJ1-5
d_gene: -
abundance: -
CDR3nt: TGCGCCAGCAGCAAAACACCGACTAGCAATCAGCCCCAGCATTTT
CDR3aa: CASSKTPTSNQPQHF

v_gene: TRBV9
j_gene: TRBJ2-5
d_gene: -
abundance: -
CDR3nt: TGTGCCAGCAGCGTAGGCGGGCAAGAGACCCAGTACTTC
CDR3aa: CASSVGGQETQYF

v_gene: TRBV2
j_gene: TRBJ2-2
d_gene: -
abundance: few
CDR3nt: TGTGCCAGCGGACGGACTGTAACCGGGGAGCTGTTTTTT
CDR3aa: CASGRTVTGELFF

v_gene: TRBV6-5
j_gene: TRBJ2-7
d_gene: TRBD2
abundance: -
CDR3nt: TGTGCCAGCAGTTCTCAACTAGCGGGGGGCCCGCAGCAGTACTTC
CDR3aa: CASSSQLAGGPQQYF

v_gene: TRBV19
j_gene: TRBJ1-1
d_gene: TRBD1
abundance: -
CDR3nt: TGTGCCAGTAGTATAGATCCCTGGACAGGGAGGGGTGAAGCTTTCTTT
CDR3aa: CASSIDPWTGRGEAFF

v_gene: TRBV6-1
j_gene: TRBJ1-3
d_gene: -
abundance: few
CDR3nt: TGTGCCAGCAGTGAAGATTTGGCGCTTAATGGAAACACCATATATTTT
CDR3aa: CASSEDLALNGNTIYF

v_gene: TRBV7-9
j_gene: TRBJ1-3
d_gene: -
abundance: medium-sized
CDR3nt: TGTGCCAGCAGCTTAGGGGGGACTCGCTCTGGAAACACCATATATTTT
CDR3aa: CASSLGGTRSGNTIYF

v_gene: TRBV18
j_gene: TRBJ1-4
d_gene: TRBD1
abundance: -
CDR3nt: TGTGCCAGCTCACCGGAAACAGGGGCGGTTAATGAAAAACTGTTTTTT
CDR3aa: CASSPETGAVNEKLFF